This T cell receptor beta chain derives from a study of T-cell memory formation after mild COVID-19. Whole-study results and caveats: In second-wave clones peaking day 37, SARS-CoV-2 specificity remained unconfirmed.

The authors produced TCR alpha and TCR beta cDNA libraries with sample barcodes and UMIs by 5'RACE using constant-segment primers. TCRdb fed the 5' RACE reads into MiXCR, producing one record per CDR3 protein. The table records around 300,000 distinct CDR3 sequences, 10% to 15% of them present only once. The CDR3 spans 13 residues. Germline V lookup: CDR1 ENHRY, CDR2 SYGVKD. V gave up 0 bases and J gave up 4 bases, with 6 bases separating them. About this clonotype: Its antigen remains unidentified.

Sequenced input: PBMCs or a T cell subset sorted from them (not recorded which). This rearrangement joins TRBV10-3 to TRBJ1-1, with unresolved D. This sequence originates from a man aged 18-30 years who had mild COVID-19 (a few samples of this study predate the infection). Cell type and time point are not known. The DNA of the CDR3 is TGTGCCATCAGTGAGTCGGTGGTCACTGAAGCTTTCTTT. Translation gives CAISESVVTEAFF.